A single sample gave rise to the 32 T cell receptor beta chains below, sequenced in a study of T-cell reconstitution after alpha-beta-depleted transplantation in children. Unique molecular identifiers were used in preparing the TCRbeta library. TCRdb re-derived calls from the PCR reads in MiXCR, one entry per CDR3 protein. The sample lists about a million distinct CDR3 sequences, less than 30% occurring once. The sample was PBMCs, mostly from graft donor cells, taken 360 days after TCRalphabeta/CD19-depleted stem cell transplant. Receptors were obtained from a boy in the first two years of life who had a stem cell transplant for SCID, so the T cells may come from the graft donor.

This clonotype was counted a few times. This chain joins TRBV7-9 and TRBJ2-5, with 7 bases matching TRBD1. This CDR3 has 15 residues. The ends lost 2 bases at V and 2 bases at J; junction bases unmatched: 5. Germline V gene sequence: CDR1 SEHNR, CDR2 FQNEAQ (reference sequence). Written as DNA, the CDR3 is TGTGCCAGCAGCTTAATTCCGGGACAGCAAGAGACCCAGTACTTC. Translation: CASSLIPGQQETQYF.

The CDR3 is CASSQKGSLAGAPSTDTQYF. Here the CDR3 DNA reads TGCGCCAGCAGCCAAAAAGGATCCCTAGCGGGGGCCCCTAGCACAGATACGCAGTATTTT. V usage is TRBV4-1 and J usage is TRBJ2-3, with TRBD2 identical over 10 bases. Germline lookup yields CDR1 MGHRA and CDR2 YSYEKL. CDR3 length equals 20 residues. V shed 2 bases and J 0 bases; nucleotides not matched to a gene: 14.

The rearrangement joins TRBV12-3 or TRBV12-4 to TRBJ2-3, with 12 bases lining up with TRBD2. The CDR3 extends over 17 amino acids. V lost 5 bases to trimming and J lost 3 bases; unmatched junction nucleotides: 9. CDR3 DNA: TGTGCCAGCAGTCACTTCCCACTAGCGGGGGGAACAGATACGCAGTATTTT. Protein product: CASSHFPLAGGTDTQYF.

V gene TRBV24-1 combines with J gene TRBJ2-1; D is unresolved. V was clipped by 4 bases and J by 9 bases, with 6 bases between them. This CDR3 has 11 residues. Germline assignment: CDR1 KGHDR and CDR2 SFDVKD. CDR3 protein: CATSEGAEQFF. CDR3 DNA sequence: TGTGCCACCAGTGAAGGCGCTGAGCAGTTCTTC.

The chain recombines TRBV6-2 or TRBV6-3 with TRBJ2-5; a possible D gene is TRBD2 (5 bases). Germline CDR1 MNHEY, CDR2 SVGEGT. The V and J ends lost 6 bases and 2 bases respectively, with 16 bases between them. The CDR3 sequence is 15 residues long. The CDR3 DNA reads as TGTGCCAGCAGGCGTGGACGGACTGCACAAGAGACCCAGTACTTC. This codes for CASRRGRTAQETQYF.

The chain employs TRBV28 and TRBJ1-2, with D possibly being TRBD1 (5 bases). CDR3 length equals 15 residues. V shed 3 bases and J shed 2 bases, with 13 bases lying between them. Germline assignment: CDR1 MDHEN and CDR2 SYDVKM. As DNA, the CDR3 is TGTGCCAGCAGTTTCATCGTAAAGGGGAACTATGGCTACACCTTC. This gives the protein CASSFIVKGNYGYTF.

This clonotype was seen only a few times. The V gene is TRBV20-1, the J gene TRBJ2-7; 7 bases match TRBD1. Trimming took 6 bases from V and 9 from J; bases not matched to a gene: 14. The CDR3 spans 13 residues. Germline CDR1 is DFQATT and CDR2 is SNEGSKA (reference sequence). The chain's CDR3 is CSAETGSVWGQYF. For the CDR3, the DNA is TGCAGTGCCGAGACAGGGTCGGTCTGGGGGCAGTACTTC.

This clonotype was detected only a few times. The rearrangement uses TRBV29-1 and TRBJ1-1; D is uncertain. CDR1 is SQVTM and CDR2 is ANQGSEA in the germline V gene. CDR3 size: 12 residues. V was clipped by 1 base and J by 6 bases, with 9 bases between them. The CDR3: CSVEGPGPEAFF. In DNA, the CDR3 is TGCAGCGTTGAAGGTCCCGGCCCTGAAGCTTTCTTT.

The chain is built from TRBV6-6 and TRBJ2-7, with D tentatively TRBD1 (6 bases). The germline gives CDR1 MNHNY, CDR2 SVGAGI (reference sequence). The CDR3 totals 13 residues. V lost 6 bases and J 0 bases, leaving 9 bases between the germline ends. For the CDR3, the DNA is TGTGCCAGCAGGGGGGACATCTCCTACGAGCAGTACTTC. Its translation: CASRGDISYEQYF.

V is TRBV27 and J is TRBJ2-7; 13 bases map to TRBD2. Germline V gene lookup returns CDR1 MNHEY and CDR2 SMNVEV (reference sequence). Trimming took 3 bases from V and 2 from J; bases not matched to a gene: 4. The CDR3 is 16 residues long. DNA for the CDR3: TGTGCCAGCAGTTTGACTAGCGGGGGGACCCCCTACGAGCAGTACTTC. Residues: CASSLTSGGTPYEQYF.

The chain combines TRBV18 with TRBJ1-1, with 7 bases identical to TRBD1. The CDR3 consists of 15 residues. Germline V gene lookup returns CDR1 KGHSH and CDR2 LQKENI. V lost 1 base, J lost 0 bases, and 2 bases stayed unmatched. The CDR3 spells CASSPRGTVNTEAFF. DNA for the CDR3: TGTGCCAGCTCACCACGGGGGACAGTGAACACTGAAGCTTTCTTT. Drawing the rest from reference TRBV18 and TRBJ1-1, the complete variable domain is NAGVMQNPRHLVRRRGQEARLRCSPMKGHSHVYWYRQLPEEGLKFMVYLQKENIIDESGMPKERFSAEFPKEGPSILRIQQVVRGDSAAYFCASSPRGTVNTEAFFGQGTRLTVV.

This rearrangement joins TRBV5-1 to TRBJ1-2; 9 nucleotides agree with TRBD1. Germline values: CDR1 SGHRS, CDR2 YFSETQ. This CDR3 is 13 amino acids long. The V gene end was trimmed by 3 bases and the J gene end by 4 bases; junction bases not matched to a gene: 1. The CDR3 sequence: CASSWTGVYGYTF. CDR3 coding DNA: TGCGCCAGCAGCTGGACAGGGGTCTATGGCTACACCTTC. Full variable domain (missing parts from reference TRBV5-1 and TRBJ1-2): KAGVTQTPRYLIKTRGQQVTLSCSPISGHRSVSWYQQTPGQGLQFLFEYFSETQRNKGNFPGRFSGRQFSNSRSEMNVSTLELGDSALYLCASSWTGVYGYTFGSGTRLTVV.

The rearrangement uses TRBV10-3 and TRBJ1-2; possible D gene TRBD1, 6 bases. Germline assignment: CDR1 ENHRY and CDR2 SYGVKD. V lost 7 bases and J lost 2, with 11 bases in between. The CDR3 spans 13 residues. The CDR3 spells CAITGTLNYGYTF. The CDR3 nucleotides are TGTGCCATCACAGGGACATTGAACTATGGCTACACCTTC.

This clonotype has more than one count but fewer than ten. The chain carries TRBV12-5 and TRBJ2-7, with D possibly called TRBD1 or TRBD2 (5 bases each). The length of the CDR3 is 13 residues. The germline V gene encodes CDR1 LGHNT and CDR2 FRNRAP. V was shortened by 2 bases and J by 4 bases, with 9 bases between the two germline ends. CDR3 protein: CASGLLEGYEQYF. In DNA, the CDR3 is TGTGCTAGTGGTTTGCTCGAGGGGTACGAGCAGTACTTC. Drawing the rest from reference TRBV12-5 and TRBJ2-7, the complete variable domain is DARVTQTPRHKVTEMGQEVTMRCQPILGHNTVFWYRQTMMQGLELLAYFRNRAPLDDSGMPKDRFSAEMPDATLATLKIQPSEPRDSAVYFCASGLLEGYEQYFGPGTRLTVT.

This clonotype has only a few counts. The chain uses TRBV10-3 and TRBJ1-1; TRBD1 aligns across 9 bases. V was pared by 4 bases and J by 6 bases, with 0 bases of the junction left unmatched. Germline CDR1 is ENHRY and CDR2 is SYGVKD. The CDR3 totals 12 residues. CDR3 amino acids: CAISGTGAEAFF. The CDR3 nucleotides are TGTGCCATCAGTGGGACAGGGGCTGAAGCTTTCTTT.

This clonotype was counted only a few times. The J gene is TRBJ1-4, the V gene TRBV9; D gene ambiguous. The CDR3 spans 15 residues. Germline V CDR1 and CDR2: SGDLS, YYNGEE. Trimming took off 4 bases at V and 4 bases at J, with 14 bases between the two ends. As DNA, the CDR3 is TGTGCCAGCAGCCCTTCAGGCGGATTTAATGAAAAACTGTTTTTT. It is translated as CASSPSGGFNEKLFF.

The chain recombines TRBV4-2 with TRBJ2-7, with no clear D. CDR1 is LGHNA and CDR2 is YNFKEQ in the germline V gene. V dropped 1 base and J dropped 0 bases, with 16 bases sitting between them. This CDR3 region has 17 residues. The CDR3 region is CASSQVYGIVASYEQYF. CDR3 sequence (DNA): TGTGCCAGCAGCCAAGTATATGGTATCGTTGCCTCCTACGAGCAGTACTTC.

This clonotype appeared a few times. The chain is built from TRBV18 and TRBJ2-2, with D hard to call. The V and J ends lost 2 bases and 1 base respectively, with 11 bases between them. CDR1 and CDR2 (germline): KGHSH, LQKENI. CDR3 length equals 16 residues. The chain's CDR3 is CASSPWPGMNTGELFF. CDR3 bases: TGTGCCAGCTCACCATGGCCAGGCATGAACACCGGGGAGCTGTTTTTT.

J is TRBJ1-1 and V is TRBV29-1, with TRBD1 matching over 8 bases. The length of the CDR3 is 12 residues. The germline gives CDR1 SQVTM, CDR2 ANQGSEA. CDR3 DNA: TGCAGTACCTGGACAGGGAAAGGTAGAGCTTTCTTT. This translates into CSTWTGKGRAFF.

The chain joins TRBV18 to TRBJ2-2; TRBD2 is a possible D gene (6 bases). The CDR3 is 18 residues long. V was pared by 1 base and J by 0 bases, with 15 bases between. Germline-derived CDR1 and CDR2 are KGHSH and LQKENI. CDR3 protein: CASSPQDAGISNTGELFF. CDR3 nucleotide sequence: TGTGCCAGCTCACCACAAGACGCGGGAATATCGAACACCGGGGAGCTGTTTTTT.

This clonotype was seen ten or more times. This chain joins TRBV20-1 and TRBJ2-1, with D unresolved. The germline CDR1 and CDR2 sequences are DFQATT and SNEGSKA (reference sequence). The CDR3 contains 11 residues. The V end lost 5 bases, the J end lost 5 bases, and 7 bases lay between the germline ends. CDR3 sequence reads: CSASPHNEQFF. CDR3 coding DNA: TGCAGTGCTTCCCCCCACAATGAGCAGTTCTTC.

CDR3 DNA: TGTGCCAGCTCACCACCGGACAGGGTTCGCTCTGGAAACACCATATATTTT. Amino acid sequence: CASSPPDRVRSGNTIYF. The chain carries TRBV18 and TRBJ1-3; TRBD1 matches at 8 bases. Germline lookup yields CDR1 KGHSH and CDR2 LQKENI. V lost 0 bases, J lost 0 bases, and 4 bases stayed unmatched. There are 17 residues in the CDR3. The full variable domain, completed using reference TRBV18 and TRBJ1-3, is NAGVMQNPRHLVRRRGQEARLRCSPMKGHSHVYWYRQLPEEGLKFMVYLQKENIIDESGMPKERFSAEFPKEGPSILRIQQVVRGDSAAYFCASSPPDRVRSGNTIYFGEGSWLTVV.

There are a few counts of this clonotype. V gene TRBV5-6 combines with J gene TRBJ2-1; 7 bases are a match to TRBD2. With 3 bases clipped from V and 6 bases from J, the junction kept 9 bases outside the gene matches. The CDR3 totals 15 residues. Germline V lookup: CDR1 SGHDT, CDR2 YYEEEE. CDR3 in amino acids: CASSWGLPGGNEQFF. The CDR3 DNA reads as TGTGCCAGCAGCTGGGGACTACCCGGAGGCAATGAGCAGTTCTTC.

The table lists this clonotype with a few counts. The V call is TRBV27, the J call TRBJ2-7, with D possibly matching TRBD1 (5 bases). The CDR3 sequence is 16 residues long. The V end lost 5 bases, the J end lost 4 bases, and 21 bases lay between the germline ends. Germline CDR1 is MNHEY and CDR2 is SMNVEV (reference sequence). In nucleotides, the CDR3 is TGTGCCAGCAGTCTCCGCATTCCGTCTGGGGCTTACGAGCAGTACTTC. Translation: CASSLRIPSGAYEQYF.

This clonotype was counted at least ten times. The chain uses TRBV12-3 or TRBV12-4 and TRBJ2-1; 8 bases match TRBD1. The junction had 8 bases not matched to a gene; V was cut back by 6 bases and J by 1 base. The CDR3 is 16 amino acids. The CDR3 sequence: CASRPPTGVSYNEQFF. The CDR3 DNA reads as TGTGCCAGCAGGCCCCCGACAGGGGTTTCCTACAATGAGCAGTTCTTC.

This clonotype came up a few times. The chain is built from TRBV6-1 and TRBJ1-3; no clear D gene. The CDR3 extends over 14 amino acids. Per the germline V gene, CDR1 is MNHNS and CDR2 is SASEGT. The germline V and J ends were trimmed by 3 bases and 4 bases, with 10 bases remaining between them. CDR3 sequence (DNA): TGTGCCAGCAGTGAGTGGGGAAGCGGAAACACCATATATTTT. It yields the protein CASSEWGSGNTIYF.

The rearrangement links TRBV29-1 to TRBJ2-3; 7 bases are shared with TRBD1. The CDR3 is made up of 18 amino acids. Trimming cost V 1 base and J 0 bases; bases outside gene matches: 13. Germline V lookup: CDR1 SQVTM, CDR2 ANQGSEA. The CDR3 loop is CSVEVVGGLFPSTDTQYF. The CDR3 DNA reads as TGCAGCGTTGAAGTAGTAGGGGGCCTATTCCCTAGCACAGATACGCAGTATTTT.

This sequence joins TRBV6-6 and TRBJ1-2; D remains ambiguous. The V end lost 5 bases, the J end lost 11 bases, and 12 bases lay between the germline ends. The CDR3 is 11 residues long. Germline values: CDR1 MNHNY, CDR2 SVGAGI (reference sequence). CDR3 nucleotides: TGTGCCAGCAGTCCCGGACGGCGGTACACCTTC. It codes for CASSPGRRYTF.

The J gene is TRBJ1-2, the V gene TRBV18; perhaps TRBD1 as D (5 bases). The CDR3 contains 13 residues. V lost 2 bases and J 6 bases, leaving 10 bases between the germline ends. CDR1 is KGHSH and CDR2 is LQKENI in the germline V gene. This CDR3 reads CASSPGDGHGYTF. DNA for the CDR3: TGTGCCAGCTCACCAGGGGACGGTCATGGCTACACCTTC.

Only a few counts were recorded for this clonotype. This chain connects TRBV12-3 or TRBV12-4 to TRBJ2-5, with 10 nucleotides matching TRBD2. Trimming removed 6 bases from V and 5 bases from J; junction bases left unmatched: 6. The CDR3 has 14 amino acids. The CDR3 region has the DNA TGTGCCAGCAGCTCTCCGGGACTAGCGGAGACCCAGTACTTC. Translating gives CASSSPGLAETQYF.

This clonotype occurred a few times. An end of the junction does not agree with germline; a read error may underlie this. This chain uses TRBV9 with TRBJ1-1; 7 bases fit TRBD1. Germline V gene sequence: CDR1 SGDLS, CDR2 YYNGEE. CDR3 length: 16 amino acids. Here the CDR3 DNA reads TGTGCCAGCAGCGCCCGTGAGGGCAGGGGGAACACTGAAGTTTTCTTT. Protein: CASSAREGRGNTEVFF.

This chain joins TRBV25-1 and TRBJ2-1, with D hard to call. Germline assignment: CDR1 MGHDK and CDR2 SYGVNS. There are 13 residues in the CDR3. Trimming took 1 base from V and 7 from J, leaving 8 bases between them. CDR3: CASSESLGNEQFF. CDR3 nucleotides: TGTGCCAGCAGTGAATCCTTAGGTAATGAGCAGTTCTTC.